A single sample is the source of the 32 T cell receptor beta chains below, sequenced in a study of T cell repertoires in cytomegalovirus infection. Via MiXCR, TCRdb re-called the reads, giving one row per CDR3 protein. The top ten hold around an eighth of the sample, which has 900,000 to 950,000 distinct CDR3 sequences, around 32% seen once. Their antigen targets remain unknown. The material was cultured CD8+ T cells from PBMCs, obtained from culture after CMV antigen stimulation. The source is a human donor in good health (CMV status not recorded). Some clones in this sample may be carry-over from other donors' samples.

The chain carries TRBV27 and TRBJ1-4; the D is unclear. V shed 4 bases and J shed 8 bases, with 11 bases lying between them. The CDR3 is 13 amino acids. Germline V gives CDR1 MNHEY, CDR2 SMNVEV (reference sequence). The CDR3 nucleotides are TGTGCCAGCAGTTCAACCCTCGTGGAAAAACTGTTTTTT. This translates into CASSSTLVEKLFF.

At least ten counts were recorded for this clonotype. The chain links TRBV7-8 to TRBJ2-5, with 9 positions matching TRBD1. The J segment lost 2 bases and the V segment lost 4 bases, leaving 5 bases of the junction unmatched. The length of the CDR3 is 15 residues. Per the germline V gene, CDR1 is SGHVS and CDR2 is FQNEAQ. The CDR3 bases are TGTGCCAGCAGCTCACCGGACAGGGGTCAAGAGACCCAGTACTTC. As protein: CASSSPDRGQETQYF.

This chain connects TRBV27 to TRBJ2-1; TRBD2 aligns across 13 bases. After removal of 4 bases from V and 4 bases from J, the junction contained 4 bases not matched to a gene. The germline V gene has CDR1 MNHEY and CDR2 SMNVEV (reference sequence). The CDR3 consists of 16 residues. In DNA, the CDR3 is TGTGCCAGCAGTTCGCGGGGACTAGCGGGGTACAATGAGCAGTTCTTC. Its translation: CASSSRGLAGYNEQFF.

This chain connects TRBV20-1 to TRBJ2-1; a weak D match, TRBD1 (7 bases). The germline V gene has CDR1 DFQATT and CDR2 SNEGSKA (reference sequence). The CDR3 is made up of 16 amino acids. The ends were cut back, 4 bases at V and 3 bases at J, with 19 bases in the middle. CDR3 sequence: CSATSTGRGVYNEQFF. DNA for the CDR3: TGCAGTGCTACCTCTACTGGCAGGGGGGTCTACAATGAGCAGTTCTTC.

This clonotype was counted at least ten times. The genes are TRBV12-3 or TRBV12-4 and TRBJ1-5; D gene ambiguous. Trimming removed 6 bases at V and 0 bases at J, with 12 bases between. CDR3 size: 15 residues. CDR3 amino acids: CASSKGRVSNQPQHF. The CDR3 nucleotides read TGTGCCAGCAGCAAAGGACGGGTTAGCAATCAGCCCCAGCATTTT.

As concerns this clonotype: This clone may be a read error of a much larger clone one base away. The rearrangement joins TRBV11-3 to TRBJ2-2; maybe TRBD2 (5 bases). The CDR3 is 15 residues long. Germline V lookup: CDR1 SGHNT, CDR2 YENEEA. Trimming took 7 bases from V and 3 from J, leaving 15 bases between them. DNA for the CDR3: TGTGCCAGCAACTTTGGAGGCGGTTACACCGGGGAGCTGTTTTTT. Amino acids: CASNFGGGYTGELFF.

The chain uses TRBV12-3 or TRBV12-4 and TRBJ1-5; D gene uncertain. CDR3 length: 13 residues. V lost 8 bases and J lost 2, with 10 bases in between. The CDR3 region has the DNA TGTGCCAGCGGTATCGCAGGCAATCAGCCCCAGCATTTT. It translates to CASGIAGNQPQHF.

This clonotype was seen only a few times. Here the CDR3 DNA reads TGTGCCAGCGGCGGTCTTGGGGACACTGAAGCTTTCTTT. This translates into CASGGLGDTEAFF. The V call is TRBV5-8, the J call TRBJ1-1; D is uncertain. The germline V gene has CDR1 SGHTS and CDR2 YDEGEE. The CDR3 contains 13 residues. Trimming pared 7 bases from V and 3 bases from J, leaving 13 bases between.

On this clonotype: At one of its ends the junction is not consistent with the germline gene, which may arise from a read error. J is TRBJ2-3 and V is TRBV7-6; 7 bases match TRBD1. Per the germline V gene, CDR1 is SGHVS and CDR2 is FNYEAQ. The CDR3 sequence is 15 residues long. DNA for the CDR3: TGTGTCAGCAGCTCACGGGACAGCCGCACAGATACGCAGTATTTT. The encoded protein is CVSSSRDSRTDTQYF. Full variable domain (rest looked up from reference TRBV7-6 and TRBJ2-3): GAGVSQSPRYKVTKRGQDVALRCDPISGHVSLYWYRQALGQGPEFLTYFNYEAQQDKSGLPNDRFSAERPEGSISTLTIQRTEQRDSAMYRCVSSSRDSRTDTQYFGPGTRLTVL.

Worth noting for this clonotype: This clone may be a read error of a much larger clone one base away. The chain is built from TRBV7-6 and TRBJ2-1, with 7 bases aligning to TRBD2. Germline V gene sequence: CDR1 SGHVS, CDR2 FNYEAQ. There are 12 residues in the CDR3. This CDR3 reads CVSSQTSYEQFF. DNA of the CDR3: TGTGTCAGCAGCCAGACTAGCTATGAGCAGTTCTTC.

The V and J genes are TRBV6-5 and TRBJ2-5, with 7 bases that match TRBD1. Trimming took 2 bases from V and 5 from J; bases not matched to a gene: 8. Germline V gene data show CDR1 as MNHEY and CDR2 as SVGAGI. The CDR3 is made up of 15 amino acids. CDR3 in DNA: TGTGCCAGCAGTTACCAGACAGGGCCAATGGAGACCCAGTACTTC. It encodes CASSYQTGPMETQYF.

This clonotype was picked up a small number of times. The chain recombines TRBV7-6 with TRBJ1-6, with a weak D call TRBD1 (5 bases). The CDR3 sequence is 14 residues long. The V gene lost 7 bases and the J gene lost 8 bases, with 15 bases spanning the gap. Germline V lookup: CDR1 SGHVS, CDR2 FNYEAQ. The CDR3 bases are TGTGCCAGCAAAAGGGACCTCGGTTATTCACCCCTCCACTTT. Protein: CASKRDLGYSPLHF.

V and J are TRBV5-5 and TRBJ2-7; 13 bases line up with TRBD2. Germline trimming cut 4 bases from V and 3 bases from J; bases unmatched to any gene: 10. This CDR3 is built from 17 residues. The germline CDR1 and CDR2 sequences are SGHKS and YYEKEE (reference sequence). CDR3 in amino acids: CASSGGTSGAELYEQYV. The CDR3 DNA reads TGTGCCAGCAGCGGCGGGACTAGCGGGGCGGAACTCTACGAGCAGTACGTC.

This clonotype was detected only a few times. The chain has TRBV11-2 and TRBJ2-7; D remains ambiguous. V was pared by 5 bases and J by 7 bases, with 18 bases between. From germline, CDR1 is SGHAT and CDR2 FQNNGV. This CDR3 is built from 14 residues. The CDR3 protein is CASSLGPVSGEQYV. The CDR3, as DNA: TGTGCCAGCAGCCTCGGGCCGGTGTCAGGAGAGCAGTACGTC.

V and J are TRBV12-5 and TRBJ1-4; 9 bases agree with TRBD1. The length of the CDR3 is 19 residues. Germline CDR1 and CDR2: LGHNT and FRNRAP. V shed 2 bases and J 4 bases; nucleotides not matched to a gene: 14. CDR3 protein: CASGLTSTGGAGFNEKLFF. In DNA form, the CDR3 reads TGTGCTAGTGGTTTGACCTCAACAGGGGGCGCAGGGTTTAATGAAAAACTGTTTTTT.

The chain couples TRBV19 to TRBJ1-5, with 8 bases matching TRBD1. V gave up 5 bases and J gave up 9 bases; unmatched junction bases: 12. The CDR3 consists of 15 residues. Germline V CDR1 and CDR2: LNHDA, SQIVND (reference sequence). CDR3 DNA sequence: TGTGCCAGTAGTGTTGGACAGGGCGGACGTTGGCCCCAGCATTTT. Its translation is CASSVGQGGRWPQHF. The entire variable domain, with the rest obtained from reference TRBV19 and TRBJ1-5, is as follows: DGGITQSPKYLFRKEGQNVTLSCEQNLNHDAMYWYRQDPGQGLRLIYYSQIVNDFQKGDIAEGYSVSREKKESFPLTVTSAQKNPTAFYLCASSVGQGGRWPQHFGDGTRLSIL.

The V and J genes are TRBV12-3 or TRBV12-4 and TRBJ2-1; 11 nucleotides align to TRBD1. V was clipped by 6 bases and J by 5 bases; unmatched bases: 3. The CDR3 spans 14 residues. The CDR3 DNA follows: TGTGCCAGCAGGGGGACAGGGGGGCACAATGAGCAGTTCTTC. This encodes CASRGTGGHNEQFF.

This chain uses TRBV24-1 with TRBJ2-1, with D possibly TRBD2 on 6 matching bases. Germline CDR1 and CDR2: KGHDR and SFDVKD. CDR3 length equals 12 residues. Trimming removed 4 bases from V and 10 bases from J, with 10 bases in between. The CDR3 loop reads CATSDHGREQFF. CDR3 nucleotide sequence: TGTGCCACCAGTGACCACGGGAGAGAGCAGTTCTTC.

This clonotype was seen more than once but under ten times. The CDR3 loop is CSVPRVWAAKYSYNEQFF. CDR3 bases: TGCAGCGTCCCGAGGGTGTGGGCAGCCAAATACTCCTACAATGAGCAGTTCTTC. This chain joins TRBV29-1 and TRBJ2-1; TRBD2 might be the D (5 bases). V lost 6 bases and J lost 0, with 24 bases in between. Germline CDR1 reads SQVTM; CDR2 reads ANQGSEA. The CDR3 extends over 18 amino acids.

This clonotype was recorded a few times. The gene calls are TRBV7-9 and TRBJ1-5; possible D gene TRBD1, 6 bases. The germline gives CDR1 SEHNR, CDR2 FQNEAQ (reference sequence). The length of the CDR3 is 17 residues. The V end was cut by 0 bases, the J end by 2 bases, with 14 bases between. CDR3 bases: TGTGCCAGCAGCTTAGCAGGGGGGAATGACGGCAATCAGCCCCAGCATTTT. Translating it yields CASSLAGGNDGNQPQHF.

CDR3 sequence: CASSIAAEETQYF. The CDR3, as DNA: TGTGCCAGTAGTATAGCAGCTGAAGAGACCCAGTACTTC. The rearrangement uses TRBV19 and TRBJ2-5, with D unresolved. V lost 1 base and J 3 bases, leaving 6 bases between the germline ends. The CDR3 length is 13 residues. The germline V gene encodes CDR1 LNHDA and CDR2 SQIVND (reference sequence).

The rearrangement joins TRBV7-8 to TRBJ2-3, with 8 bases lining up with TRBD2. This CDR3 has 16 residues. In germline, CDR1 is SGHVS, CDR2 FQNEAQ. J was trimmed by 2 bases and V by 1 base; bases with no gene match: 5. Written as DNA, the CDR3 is TGTGCCAGCAGCTTAGTCCAACTAGCGGTCACAGATACGCAGTATTTT. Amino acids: CASSLVQLAVTDTQYF.

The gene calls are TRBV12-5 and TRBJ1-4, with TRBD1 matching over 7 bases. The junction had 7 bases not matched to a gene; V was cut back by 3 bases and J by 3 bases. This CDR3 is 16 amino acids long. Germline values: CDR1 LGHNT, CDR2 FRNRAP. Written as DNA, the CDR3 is TGTGCTAGTGGTTTCTCCACCGACAGGGCTAATGAAAAACTGTTTTTT. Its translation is CASGFSTDRANEKLFF.

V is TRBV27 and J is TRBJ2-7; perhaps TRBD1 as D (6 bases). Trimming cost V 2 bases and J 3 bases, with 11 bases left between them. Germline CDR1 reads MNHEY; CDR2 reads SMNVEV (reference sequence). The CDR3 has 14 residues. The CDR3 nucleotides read TGTGCCAGCAGTTTACAGGGGTATGGCTACGAGCAGTACGTC. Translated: CASSLQGYGYEQYV.

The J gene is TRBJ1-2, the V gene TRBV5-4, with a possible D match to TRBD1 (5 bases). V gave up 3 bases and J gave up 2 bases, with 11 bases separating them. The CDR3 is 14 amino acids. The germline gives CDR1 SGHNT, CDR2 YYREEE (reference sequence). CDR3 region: CASSSHRGNYGYTF. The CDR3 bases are TGTGCCAGCAGCTCACATCGGGGCAACTATGGCTACACCTTC.

CDR3 region: CASSLDRPYEFGLRYGYTF. CDR3 DNA sequence: TGTGCCAGCAGCTTAGACCGCCCCTACGAGTTTGGCCTTCGCTATGGCTACACCTTC. The chain combines TRBV5-5 with TRBJ1-2; D unresolved. Per germline, CDR1 SGHKS and CDR2 YYEKEE (reference sequence). V dropped 2 bases and J dropped 4 bases, with 27 bases sitting between them. CDR3 length equals 19 residues. The whole variable domain, filled in from reference TRBV5-5 and TRBJ1-2, reads DAGVTQSPTHLIKTRGQQVTLRCSPISGHKSVSWYQQVLGQGPQFIFQYYEKEERGRGNFPDRFSARQFPNYSSELNVNALLLGDSALYLCASSLDRPYEFGLRYGYTFGSGTRLTVV.

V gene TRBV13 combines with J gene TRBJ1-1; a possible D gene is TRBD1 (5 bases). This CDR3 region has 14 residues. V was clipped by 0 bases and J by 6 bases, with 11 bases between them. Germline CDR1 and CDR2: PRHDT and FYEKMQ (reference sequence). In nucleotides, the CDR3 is TGTGCCAGCAGCTTAGGGCGGGGGTTAGCTGAAGCTTTCTTT. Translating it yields CASSLGRGLAEAFF.

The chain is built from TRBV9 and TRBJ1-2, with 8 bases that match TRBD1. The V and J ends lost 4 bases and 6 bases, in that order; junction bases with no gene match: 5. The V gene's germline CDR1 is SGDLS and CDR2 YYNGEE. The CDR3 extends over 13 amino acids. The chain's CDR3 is CASSRQGSNGYTF. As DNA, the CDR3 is TGTGCCAGCAGCAGACAGGGGTCCAATGGCTACACCTTC.

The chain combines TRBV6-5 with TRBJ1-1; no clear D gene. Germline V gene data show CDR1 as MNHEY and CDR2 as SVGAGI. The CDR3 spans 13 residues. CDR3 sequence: CVSGATISTEAFF. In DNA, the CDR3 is TGTGTAAGCGGTGCAACTATTTCCACTGAAGCTTTCTTT.

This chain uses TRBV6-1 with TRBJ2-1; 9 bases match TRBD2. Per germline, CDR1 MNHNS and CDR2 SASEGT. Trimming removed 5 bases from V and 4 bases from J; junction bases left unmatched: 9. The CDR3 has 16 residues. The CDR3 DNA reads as TGTGCCAGCAGTTTACCGGCGGGGGGGGCATACAATGAGCAGTTCTTC. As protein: CASSLPAGGAYNEQFF.

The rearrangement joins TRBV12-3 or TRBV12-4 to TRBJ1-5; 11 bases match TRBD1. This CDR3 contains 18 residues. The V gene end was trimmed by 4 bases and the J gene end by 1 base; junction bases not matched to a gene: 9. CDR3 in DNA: TGTGCCAGCAGTTATAGGGGACAGGGGGAATTAAGCAATCAGCCCCAGCATTTT. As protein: CASSYRGQGELSNQPQHF.

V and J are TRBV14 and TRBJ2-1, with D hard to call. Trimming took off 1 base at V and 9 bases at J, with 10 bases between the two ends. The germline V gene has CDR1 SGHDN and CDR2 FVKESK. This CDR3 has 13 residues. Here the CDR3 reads CASSQGWVTEQFF. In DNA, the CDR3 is TGTGCCAGCAGCCAAGGCTGGGTCACTGAGCAGTTCTTC. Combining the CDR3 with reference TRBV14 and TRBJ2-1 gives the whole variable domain EAGVTQFPSHSVIEKGQTVTLRCDPISGHDNLYWYRRVMGKEIKFLLHFVKESKQDESGMPNNRFLAERTGGTYSTLKVQPAELEDSGVYFCASSQGWVTEQFFGPGTRLTVL.